These 19 T cell receptor beta chains originate from one sample sequenced in a study of control samples from healthy donors and cancer patients. This table comes from immunoSEQ multiplex PCR, and its TCRdb copy is limited to in-frame clones, with some not included. The sample lists about 150,000 clones; about 93% were seen once. What was sequenced was blood. The receptors stem from a man in his forties or fifties in good health.

The CDR3 bases are TGTGCCAGCAGTACCGAGGGGCGGCAGCCCCAGCATTTT. Amino acid sequence: CASSTEGRQPQHF. V and J are TRBV6-1 and TRBJ1-5; D is perhaps TRBD1 (5 bases). This CDR3 region has 13 residues. Germline lookup yields CDR1 MNHNS and CDR2 SASEGT. V was clipped by 5 bases and J by 7 bases, with 12 bases between them.

This clone was recorded once. V and J are TRBV4-1 and TRBJ2-5; 8 bases match TRBD2. Germline CDR1 and CDR2: MGHRA and YSYEKL. This CDR3 region has 17 residues. J lost 2 bases, V lost 1 base, and 9 bases had no gene match. As DNA, the CDR3 is TGCGCCAGCAGCCAAGCACAAACGGGAGGGGGGCAAGAGACCCAGTACTTC. Its protein is CASSQAQTGGGQETQYF.

The chain links TRBV6-1 to TRBJ1-5; D is possibly TRBD1 (6 bases). Germline loops: CDR1 MNHNS, CDR2 SASEGT. The CDR3 runs to 15 residues. V gave up 0 bases and J gave up 4 bases, with 10 bases separating them. The CDR3 here is CASSEARGLNQPQHF. For the CDR3, the DNA is TGTGCCAGCAGTGAAGCCCGGGGGCTTAATCAGCCCCAGCATTTT.

This sequence joins TRBV3-1 (or the pseudogene TRBV3-2) and TRBJ2-3, with 12 bases fitting TRBD2. V lost 3 bases, J lost 5 bases, and 3 bases stayed unmatched. This CDR3 has 15 amino acids. CDR1 is LGHDT, CDR2 YNNKEL, per germline (reference sequence). The CDR3, as DNA: TGTGCCAGCAGCCACCTAGCGGGAGGGCAAGATACGCAGTATTTT. Translated: CASSHLAGGQDTQYF.

The chain couples TRBV18 to TRBJ2-7; D is possibly TRBD1 (5 bases). Germline values: CDR1 KGHSH, CDR2 LQKENI. The CDR3 is 14 residues long. Between the trimmed V and J ends, which lost 0 bases and 3 bases, there was a span of 9 bases. The CDR3 reads CASSPPIQGYEQYF. DNA of the CDR3: TGTGCCAGCTCACCACCGATCCAGGGCTACGAGCAGTACTTC.

V usage is TRBV10-3 and J usage is TRBJ1-1; D is unresolved. Germline V gives CDR1 ENHRY, CDR2 SYGVKD. The CDR3 consists of 13 residues. Trimming removed 11 bases from V and 0 bases from J, with 13 bases in between. The CDR3 reads CASARSLNTEAFF. DNA for the CDR3: TGTGCCTCCGCTAGAAGTTTGAACACTGAAGCTTTCTTT.

Here the CDR3 DNA reads TGTGCCAGCAGCTTAGGACTAGCGGGAGGAACGAACACCGGGGAGCTGTTTTTT. Protein sequence: CASSLGLAGGTNTGELFF. The chain is built from TRBV11-2 and TRBJ2-2; the match to TRBD2 covers 13 bases. CDR3 length: 18 residues. The germline V gene encodes CDR1 SGHAT and CDR2 FQNNGV. The ends lost 1 base at V and 0 bases at J; junction bases unmatched: 2.

The chain employs TRBV28 and TRBJ2-1; 8 bases line up with TRBD2. V was clipped by 7 bases and J by 0 bases; unmatched bases: 11. The CDR3 consists of 17 residues. Per the germline V gene, CDR1 is MDHEN and CDR2 is SYDVKM. The CDR3 sequence is CASTLTSGGASYNEQFF. DNA for the CDR3: TGTGCCAGCACCCTCACTAGCGGAGGAGCCTCCTACAATGAGCAGTTCTTC.

This sequence joins TRBV11-1 and TRBJ2-2; TRBD1 is a possible D gene (6 bases). CDR1 is SGHAT, CDR2 FQDESV, per germline (reference sequence). V was trimmed by 6 bases and J by 4 bases, leaving 9 bases between them. This CDR3 has 13 amino acids. This CDR3 reads CASSLDSTGELFF. Written as DNA, the CDR3 is TGTGCCAGCAGTTTGGACAGCACCGGGGAGCTGTTTTTT.

The chain employs TRBV6-6 and TRBJ1-1; 8 nucleotides align to TRBD1. This CDR3 region has 15 residues. Per the germline V gene, CDR1 is MNHNY and CDR2 is SVGAGI (reference sequence). With V trimmed by 7 bases and J by 0 bases, 7 bases remained unmatched. CDR3 DNA: TGTGCCAGCACCCTAGGACAGGGCTTGAACACTGAAGCTTTCTTT. This codes for CASTLGQGLNTEAFF.

A single count supports this clone. The chain couples TRBV6-1 to TRBJ1-4; TRBD1 agrees at 8 bases. Unmatched junction bases numbered 5, after V lost 1 base and J lost 7 bases. Germline CDR1 reads MNHNS; CDR2 reads SASEGT. The CDR3 covers 15 residues. CDR3 amino acids: CASSEGQGAFEKLFF. The DNA for the CDR3 is TGTGCCAGCAGTGAAGGGCAGGGGGCTTTTGAAAAACTGTTTTTT.

The V gene is TRBV6-5, the J gene TRBJ1-2; TRBD1 is a possible D gene (6 bases). Germline values: CDR1 MNHEY, CDR2 SVGAGI. CDR3 length: 15 amino acids. The germline V and J ends were trimmed by 4 bases and 4 bases, with 16 bases remaining between them. The CDR3 DNA follows: TGTGCCAGCAGTTCCGGCGGGCGGGACACCTATGGCTACACCTTC. It codes for CASSSGGRDTYGYTF.

This chain joins TRBV16 and TRBJ1-4; the match to TRBD1 covers 8 bases. This CDR3 has 16 residues. J lost 3 bases, V lost 3 bases, and 6 bases had no gene match. Germline assignment: CDR1 KGHSY and CDR2 FQNENV. CDR3 protein: CASSHPTGEANEKLFF. In DNA, the CDR3 is TGTGCCAGCAGCCACCCGACAGGGGAGGCTAATGAAAAACTGTTTTTT.

The chain uses TRBV3-1 (or the pseudogene TRBV3-2) and TRBJ2-3; a weak D match, TRBD1 (6 bases). The germline V and J ends were trimmed by 1 base and 1 base, with 18 bases remaining between them. Germline values: CDR1 LGHDT, CDR2 YNNKEL (reference sequence). This CDR3 is built from 18 residues. CDR3 nucleotide sequence: TGTGCCAGCAGCCAAGCCAATTTACAGGGATGGGGCACAGATACGCAGTATTTT. This gives the protein CASSQANLQGWGTDTQYF.

The chain links TRBV30 to TRBJ1-5; D unresolved. This CDR3 is built from 13 residues. Germline CDR1 and CDR2: GTSNPN and SVGIG (reference sequence). Trimming pared 0 bases from V and 1 base from J, leaving 4 bases between. This CDR3 is CAWSVKSNQPQHF. In DNA form, the CDR3 reads TGTGCCTGGAGTGTAAAAAGCAATCAGCCCCAGCATTTT.

J is TRBJ2-5 and V is TRBV6-5; 13 bases fit TRBD2. The CDR3 covers 15 residues. Germline lookup yields CDR1 MNHEY and CDR2 SVGAGI. J lost 3 bases, V lost 6 bases, and 4 bases had no gene match. The CDR3 nucleotides read TGTGCCAGCAGCGCGACTAGCGGGAGGAAAGAGACCCAGTACTTC. This encodes CASSATSGRKETQYF.

Here the CDR3 reads CASSESGRGRNTQYF. CDR3 nucleotides: TGTGCCAGCAGTGAATCTGGCAGGGGGCGGAATACGCAGTATTTT. This chain joins TRBV25-1 and TRBJ2-3; 8 bases are shared with TRBD1. CDR3 size: 15 residues. Trimming removed 1 base from V and 7 bases from J; junction bases left unmatched: 7. From germline, CDR1 is MGHDK and CDR2 SYGVNS.

CDR3 sequence reads: CASSVRELSTDTQYF. CDR3 DNA: TGTGCCAGCAGTGTACGGGAACTTAGCACAGATACGCAGTATTTT. The V call is TRBV2, the J call TRBJ2-3; TRBD2 might be the D (5 bases). CDR1 and CDR2 (germline): SNHLY, FYNNEI. V shed 4 bases and J shed 0 bases, with 11 bases lying between them. The CDR3 is made up of 15 amino acids.

DNA of the CDR3: TGTGCCAGCAGCCAGAACAGGGGCCGTAATCAGCCCCAGCATTTT. Encoded protein: CASSQNRGRNQPQHF. V gene TRBV28 combines with J gene TRBJ1-5; 7 bases are a match to TRBD1. V was pared by 6 bases and J by 4 bases, with 9 bases of the junction left unmatched. Germline lookup yields CDR1 MDHEN and CDR2 SYDVKM. The CDR3 consists of 15 residues.